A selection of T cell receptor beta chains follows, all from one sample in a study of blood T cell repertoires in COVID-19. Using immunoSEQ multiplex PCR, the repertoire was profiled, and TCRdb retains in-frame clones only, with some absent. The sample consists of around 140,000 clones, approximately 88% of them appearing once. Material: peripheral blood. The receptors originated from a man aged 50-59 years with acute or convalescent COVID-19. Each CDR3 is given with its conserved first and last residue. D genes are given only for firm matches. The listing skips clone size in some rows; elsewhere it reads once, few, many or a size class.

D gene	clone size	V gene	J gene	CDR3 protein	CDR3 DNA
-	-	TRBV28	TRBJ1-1	CASSFFGDTEAFF	TGTGCCAGCAGTTTCTTCGGGGATACTGAAGCTTTCTTT
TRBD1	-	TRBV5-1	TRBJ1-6	CASSLERTGNSPLHF	TGCGCCAGCAGCTTGGAACGGACAGGGAATTCACCCCTCCACTTT
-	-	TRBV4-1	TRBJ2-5	CASSRLPMMGARETQYF	TGCGCCAGCAGCCGACTACCTATGATGGGGGCCCGGGAGACCCAGTACTTC
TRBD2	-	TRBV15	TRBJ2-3	CATSRTRLAGGADTQYF	TGTGCCACCAGCAGAACTCGACTAGCGGGAGGTGCAGATACGCAGTATTTT
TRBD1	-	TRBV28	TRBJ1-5	CASSLRQGANQPQHF	TGTGCCAGCAGTTTACGACAGGGAGCTAATCAGCCCCAGCATTTT
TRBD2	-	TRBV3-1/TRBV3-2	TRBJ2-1	CASSQDLLAGLEVGSYNEQFF	TGTGCCAGCAGCCAAGATCTTTTAGCGGGACTAGAAGTAGGATCCTACAATGAGCAGTTCTTC
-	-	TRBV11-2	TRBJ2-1	CASSFRRGFF	TGTGCCAGCAGCTTCCGGAGGGGGTTCTTC
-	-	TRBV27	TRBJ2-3	CASSSTLSDTQYF	TGTGCCAGCAGTTCCACACTATCAGATACGCAGTATTTT
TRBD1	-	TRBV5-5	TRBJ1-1	CASSLEGANTEAFF	TGTGCCAGCAGCTTGGAGGGGGCGAACACTGAAGCTTTCTTT
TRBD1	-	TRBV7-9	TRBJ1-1	CASSWQGEFSGAFF	TGTGCCAGCAGTTGGCAGGGGGAATTTAGTGGCGCTTTCTTT
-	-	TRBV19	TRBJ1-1	CASSYQQGTEAFF	TGTGCCAGTAGCTATCAACAGGGAACTGAAGCTTTCTTT
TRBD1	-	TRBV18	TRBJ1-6	CASSLDRTNSPLHF	TGTGCCAGCTCACTGGACAGGACTAATTCACCCCTCCACTTT
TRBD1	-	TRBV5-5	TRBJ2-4	CASSILDRVNIQYF	TGTGCCAGCAGCATACTGGACAGGGTGAACATTCAGTACTTC
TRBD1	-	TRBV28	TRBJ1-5	CASRPQGVSNQPQHF	TGTGCCAGCAGACCTCAGGGGGTTAGCAATCAGCCCCAGCATTTT
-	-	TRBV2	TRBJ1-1	CASSEERDTEAFF	TGTGCCAGCAGTGAAGAGCGGGACACTGAAGCTTTCTTT
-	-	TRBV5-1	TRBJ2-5	CASSAVLAPQETQYF	TGCGCCAGCAGCGCCGTCCTGGCCCCCCAAGAGACCCAGTACTTC
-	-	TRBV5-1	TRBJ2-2	CASSQRDTGELFF	TGCGCCAGCAGCCAACGCGACACCGGGGAGCTGTTTTTT
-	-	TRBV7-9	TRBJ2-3	CASSHRVETDTQYF	TGTGCCAGCAGCCACAGGGTCGAGACAGATACGCAGTATTTT
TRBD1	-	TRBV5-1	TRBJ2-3	CASSPGPPGQGTDTQYF	TGCGCCAGCAGCCCAGGACCTCCGGGACAGGGCACAGATACGCAGTATTTT
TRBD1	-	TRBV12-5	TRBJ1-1	CASGSAGGTEAFF	TGTGCTAGTGGTTCCGCAGGGGGCACTGAAGCTTTCTTT
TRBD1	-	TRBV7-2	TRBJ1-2	CASSPSTGYADYYGYTF	TGTGCCAGCAGCCCATCGACAGGGTACGCGGATTACTATGGCTACACCTTC
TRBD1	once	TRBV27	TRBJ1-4	CASSSWTGGGEKLFF	TGTGCCAGCAGTTCCTGGACAGGGGGAGGGGAAAAACTGTTTTTT
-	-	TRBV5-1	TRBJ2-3	CASTSFPPDTQYF	TGCGCCAGCACCAGTTTCCCACCAGATACGCAGTATTTT
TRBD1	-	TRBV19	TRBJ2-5	CASSPTGAQETQYF	TGTGCCAGTAGCCCGACAGGGGCTCAAGAGACCCAGTACTTC
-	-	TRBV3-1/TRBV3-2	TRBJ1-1	CASSPYRPQNTEAFF	TGTGCCAGCAGCCCCTACCGTCCCCAGAACACTGAAGCTTTCTTT
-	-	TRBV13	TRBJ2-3	CASSLRHRTDTQYF	TGTGCCAGCAGCTTACGACACCGCACAGATACGCAGTATTTT
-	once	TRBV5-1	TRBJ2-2	CASSLYDSNTGELFF	TGCGCCAGCAGCTTATATGACTCGAACACCGGGGAGCTGTTTTTT
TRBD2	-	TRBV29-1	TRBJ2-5	CSVDSGGARETQYF	TGCAGCGTTGATAGCGGGGGGGCCAGGGAGACCCAGTACTTC
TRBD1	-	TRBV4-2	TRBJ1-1	CASSLRQGGTEAFF	TGTGCCAGCAGCCTACGACAGGGTGGGACTGAAGCTTTCTTT
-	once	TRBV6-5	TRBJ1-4	CASKSGGAHEKLFF	TGTGCCAGCAAGTCGGGGGGCGCGCATGAAAAACTGTTTTTT
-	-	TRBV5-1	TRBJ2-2	CATRDTANTGELFF	TGCGCCACCCGGGACACCGCGAACACCGGGGAGCTGTTTTTT
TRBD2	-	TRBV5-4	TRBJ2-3	CASRRAGAEDTQYF	TGTGCCAGCAGAAGAGCGGGGGCGGAAGATACGCAGTATTTT
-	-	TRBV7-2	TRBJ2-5	CASSLGVSRQETQYF	TGTGCCAGCAGCTTAGGGGTCTCGAGGCAAGAGACCCAGTACTTC
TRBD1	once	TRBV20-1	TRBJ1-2	CSASPTGNYGYTF	TGCAGTGCTAGTCCGACAGGGAACTATGGCTACACCTTC
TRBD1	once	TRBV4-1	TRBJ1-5	CASSQDLGQTKPQHF	TGCGCCAGCAGCCAAGATTTGGGACAGACAAAGCCCCAGCATTTT
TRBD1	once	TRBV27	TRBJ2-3	CASSMKTAGTGVGDTQYF	TGTGCCAGCAGTATGAAAACCGCCGGGACAGGGGTGGGGGATACGCAGTATTTT
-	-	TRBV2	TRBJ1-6	CASRPNGGPRNSPLHF	TGCGCCAGCAGACCCAACGGGGGACCGAGAAATTCACCCCTCCACTTT
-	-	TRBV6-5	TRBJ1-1	CASSYIEGRTEAFF	TGTGCCAGCAGTTATATCGAGGGTCGCACTGAAGCTTTCTTT
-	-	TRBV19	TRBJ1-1	CASKIQEAGTEAFF	TGTGCCAGTAAAATACAGGAAGCAGGCACTGAAGCTTTCTTT
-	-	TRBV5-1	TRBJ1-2	CASSLEGVGYGYTF	TGCGCCAGCAGCTTGGAAGGGGTTGGCTATGGCTACACCTTC
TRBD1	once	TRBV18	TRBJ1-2	CASSPTGGEISNYGYTF	TGTGCCAGCTCACCGACAGGGGGCGAAATCTCTAACTATGGCTACACCTTC
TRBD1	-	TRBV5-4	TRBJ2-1	CASSLGGQGEPYNEQFF	TGTGCCAGCAGCTTGGGGGGACAGGGTGAGCCCTACAATGAGCAGTTCTTC
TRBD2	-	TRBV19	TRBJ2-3	CASSTRLAGGDTQYF	TGTGCCAGTAGTACCAGACTAGCGGGGGGAGATACGCAGTATTTT
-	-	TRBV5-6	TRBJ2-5	CASSQGLIQETQYF	TGTGCCAGCAGCCAGGGACTGATCCAAGAGACCCAGTACTTC
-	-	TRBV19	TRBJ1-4	CASSMTDPMRKLFF	TGTGCCAGTAGTATGACAGACCCCATGAGAAAACTGTTTTTT
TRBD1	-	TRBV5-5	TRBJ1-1	CASSLAGQVVAEAFF	TGTGCCAGCAGCTTGGCGGGACAGGTGGTCGCTGAAGCTTTCTTT
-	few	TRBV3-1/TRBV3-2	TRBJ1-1	CASSQLSRSEAFF	TGTGCCAGCAGCCAATTGTCCAGATCCGAAGCTTTCTTT
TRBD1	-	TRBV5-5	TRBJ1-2	CASSLAGTELYGYTF	TGTGCCAGCAGCTTGGCGGGGACAGAGCTCTATGGCTACACCTTC
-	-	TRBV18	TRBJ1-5	CASSLELPGQKWRQPQHF	TGTGCCAGCTCACTTGAACTCCCGGGACAAAAATGGCGTCAGCCCCAGCATTTT
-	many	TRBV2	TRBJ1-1	CASSLSPQGRVFF	TGTGCCAGCTCGCTATCACCACAGGGTAGGGTTTTCTTT
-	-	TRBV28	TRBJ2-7	CASSGLGQIPYEQYF	TGTGCCAGCAGTGGACTTGGACAGATACCCTACGAGCAGTACTTC
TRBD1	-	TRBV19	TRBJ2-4	CASRPTGVGNIQYF	TGTGCCAGTAGGCCTACAGGGGTGGGGAACATTCAGTACTTC
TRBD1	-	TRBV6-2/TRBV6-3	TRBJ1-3	CASSYQLRTGRGSGNTIYF	TGTGCCAGCAGTTACCAACTGCGGACAGGGCGGGGATCTGGAAACACCATATATTTT